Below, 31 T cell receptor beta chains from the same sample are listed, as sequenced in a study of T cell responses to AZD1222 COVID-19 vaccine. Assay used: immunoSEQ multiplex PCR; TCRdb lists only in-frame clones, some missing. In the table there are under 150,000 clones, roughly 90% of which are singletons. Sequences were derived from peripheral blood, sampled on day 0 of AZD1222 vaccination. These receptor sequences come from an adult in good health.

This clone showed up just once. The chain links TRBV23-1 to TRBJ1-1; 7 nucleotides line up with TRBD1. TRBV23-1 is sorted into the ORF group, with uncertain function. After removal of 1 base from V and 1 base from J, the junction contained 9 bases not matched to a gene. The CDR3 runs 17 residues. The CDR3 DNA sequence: TGCGCCAGCAGTCAATTACAGGGGCGCCGGTGGAACACTGAAGCTTTCTTT. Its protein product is CASSQLQGRRWNTEAFF.

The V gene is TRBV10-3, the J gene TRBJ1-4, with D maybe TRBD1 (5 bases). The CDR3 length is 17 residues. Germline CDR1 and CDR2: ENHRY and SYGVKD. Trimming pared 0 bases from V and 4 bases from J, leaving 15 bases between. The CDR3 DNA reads TGTGCCATCAGTGAGTCAGGGGACTGGAGGGGTAATGAAAAACTGTTTTTT. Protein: CAISESGDWRGNEKLFF.

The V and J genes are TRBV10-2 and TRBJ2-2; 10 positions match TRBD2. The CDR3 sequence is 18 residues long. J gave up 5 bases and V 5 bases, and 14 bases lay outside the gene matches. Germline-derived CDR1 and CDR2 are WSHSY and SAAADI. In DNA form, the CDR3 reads TGCGCCAGCAGTAACCAAGCGGGAGGGGGAACGTGGACCGGGGAGCTGTTTTTT. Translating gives CASSNQAGGGTWTGELFF.

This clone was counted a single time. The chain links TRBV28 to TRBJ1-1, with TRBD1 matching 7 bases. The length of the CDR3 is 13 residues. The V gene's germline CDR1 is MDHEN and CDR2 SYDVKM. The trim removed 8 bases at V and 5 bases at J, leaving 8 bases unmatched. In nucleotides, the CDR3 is TGTGCCAGCCAGGGGGGGGGAGGAACTGAAGCTTTCTTT. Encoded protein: CASQGGGGTEAFF. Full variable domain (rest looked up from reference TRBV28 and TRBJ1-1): DVKVTQSSRYLVKRTGEKVFLECVQDMDHENMFWYRQDPGLGLRLIYFSYDVKMKEKGDIPEGYSVSREKKERFSLILESASTNQTSMYLCASQGGGGTEAFFGQGTRLTVV.

The CDR3 nucleotides read TGTGCCTGGAGGGACAGCCTAAATCAGCCCCAGCATTTT. Translation: CAWRDSLNQPQHF. The chain joins TRBV30 to TRBJ1-5; D might be TRBD1 (6 bases). Germline-derived CDR1 and CDR2 are GTSNPN and SVGIG (reference sequence). CDR3 length: 13 residues. V was pared by 3 bases and J by 4 bases, with 10 bases between.

The CDR3 is CASSQDRGSYEQYF. The CDR3 bases are TGCGCCAGCAGCCAGGACAGGGGCTCCTACGAGCAGTACTTC. This chain connects TRBV5-1 to TRBJ2-7; 9 bases map to TRBD1. CDR3 size: 14 residues. Trimming cost V 4 bases and J 0 bases; bases outside gene matches: 2. The germline V gene has CDR1 SGHRS and CDR2 YFSETQ.

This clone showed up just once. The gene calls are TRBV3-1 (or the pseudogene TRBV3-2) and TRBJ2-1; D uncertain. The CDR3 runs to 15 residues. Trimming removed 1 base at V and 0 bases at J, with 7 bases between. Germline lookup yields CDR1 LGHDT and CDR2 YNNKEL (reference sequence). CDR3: CASSQGRDSYNEQFF. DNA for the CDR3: TGTGCCAGCAGCCAAGGAAGGGACTCCTACAATGAGCAGTTCTTC.

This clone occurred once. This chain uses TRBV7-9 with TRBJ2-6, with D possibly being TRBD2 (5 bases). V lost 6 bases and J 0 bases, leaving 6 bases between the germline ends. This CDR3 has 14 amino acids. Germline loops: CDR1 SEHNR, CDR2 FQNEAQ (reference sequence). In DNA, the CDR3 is TGTGCCAGCAGGGAGGACTCTGGGGCCAACGTCCTGACTTTC. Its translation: CASREDSGANVLTF.

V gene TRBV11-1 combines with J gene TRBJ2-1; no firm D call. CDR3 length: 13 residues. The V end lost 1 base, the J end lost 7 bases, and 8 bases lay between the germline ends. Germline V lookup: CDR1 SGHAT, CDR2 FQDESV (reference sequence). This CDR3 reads CASSLGPVNEQFF. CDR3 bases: TGTGCCAGCAGCTTAGGCCCCGTTAATGAGCAGTTCTTC.

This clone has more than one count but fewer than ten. The DNA for the CDR3 is TGCGCCAGCAGCCAAGATTCCCGCACCGCTAACTATGGCTACACCTTC. It translates to CASSQDSRTANYGYTF. The chain employs TRBV4-1 and TRBJ1-2; D ambiguous. Germline CDR1 is MGHRA and CDR2 is YSYEKL. Trimming stripped 0 bases from V and 0 bases from J, with 11 bases between. This CDR3 has 16 residues.

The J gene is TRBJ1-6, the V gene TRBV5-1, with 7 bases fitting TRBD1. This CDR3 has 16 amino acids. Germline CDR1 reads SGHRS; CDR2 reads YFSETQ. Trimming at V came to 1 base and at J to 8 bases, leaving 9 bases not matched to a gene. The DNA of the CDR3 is TGCGCCAGCAGCTTGTCCCTGACAGGGCTGGATTCACCCCTCCACTTT. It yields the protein CASSLSLTGLDSPLHF.

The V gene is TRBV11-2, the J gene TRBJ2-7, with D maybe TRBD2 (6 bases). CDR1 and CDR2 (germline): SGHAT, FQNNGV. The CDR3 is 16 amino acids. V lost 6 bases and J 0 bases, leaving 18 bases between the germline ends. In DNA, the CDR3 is TGTGCCAGCAGTGAGACCGGGACTTATAACTCCTACGAGCAGTACTTC. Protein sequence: CASSETGTYNSYEQYF.

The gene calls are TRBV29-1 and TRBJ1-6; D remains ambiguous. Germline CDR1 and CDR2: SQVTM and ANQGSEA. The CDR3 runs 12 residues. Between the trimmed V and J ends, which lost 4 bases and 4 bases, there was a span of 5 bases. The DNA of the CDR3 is TGCAGCGTTGGGGAGTATAATTCACCCCTCCACTTT. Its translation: CSVGEYNSPLHF.

The CDR3: CASSKTGDYSPLHF. In DNA, the CDR3 is TGTGCCAGCAGCAAGACAGGGGATTATTCACCCCTCCACTTT. The chain carries TRBV9 and TRBJ1-6; 8 bases are a match to TRBD1. CDR3 length: 14 residues. Unmatched junction bases numbered 5, after V lost 4 bases and J lost 8 bases. Germline V gene data show CDR1 as SGDLS and CDR2 as YYNGEE.

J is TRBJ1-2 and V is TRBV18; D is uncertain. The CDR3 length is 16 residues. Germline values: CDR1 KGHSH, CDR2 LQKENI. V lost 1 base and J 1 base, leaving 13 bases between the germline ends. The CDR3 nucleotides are TGTGCCAGCTCACCACTATCGGTCGCACTTAACTATGGCTACACCTTC. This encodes CASSPLSVALNYGYTF.

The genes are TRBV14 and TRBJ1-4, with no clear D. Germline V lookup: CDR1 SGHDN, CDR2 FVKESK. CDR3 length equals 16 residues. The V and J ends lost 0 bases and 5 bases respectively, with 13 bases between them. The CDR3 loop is CASSQEVRTGNEKLFF. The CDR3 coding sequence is TGTGCCAGCAGCCAAGAAGTGAGGACGGGGAATGAAAAACTGTTTTTT.

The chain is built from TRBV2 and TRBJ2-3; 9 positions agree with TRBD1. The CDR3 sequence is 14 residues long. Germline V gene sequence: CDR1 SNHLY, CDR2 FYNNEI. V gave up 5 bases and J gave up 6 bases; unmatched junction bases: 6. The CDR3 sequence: CASSSTGGSDTQYF. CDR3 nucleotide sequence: TGTGCCAGCAGTTCTACAGGGGGCTCGGATACGCAGTATTTT.

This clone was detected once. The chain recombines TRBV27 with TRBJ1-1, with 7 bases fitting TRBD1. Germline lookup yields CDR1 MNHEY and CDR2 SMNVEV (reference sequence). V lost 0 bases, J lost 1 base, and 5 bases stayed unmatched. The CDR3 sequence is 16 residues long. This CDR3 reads CASSLSVGQWNTEAFF. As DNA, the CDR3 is TGTGCCAGCAGTTTATCTGTGGGACAGTGGAACACTGAAGCTTTCTTT.

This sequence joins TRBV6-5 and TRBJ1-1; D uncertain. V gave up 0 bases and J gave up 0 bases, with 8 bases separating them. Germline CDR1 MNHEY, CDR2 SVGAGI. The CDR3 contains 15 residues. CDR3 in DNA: TGTGCCAGCAGTTACTCAGCGTCCATGAACACTGAAGCTTTCTTT. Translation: CASSYSASMNTEAFF.

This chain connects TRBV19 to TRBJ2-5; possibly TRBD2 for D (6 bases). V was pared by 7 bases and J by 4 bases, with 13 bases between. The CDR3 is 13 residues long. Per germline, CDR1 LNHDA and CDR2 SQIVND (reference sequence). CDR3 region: CASKGPGGETQYF. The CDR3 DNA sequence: TGTGCCAGTAAGGGCCCCGGGGGAGAGACCCAGTACTTC.

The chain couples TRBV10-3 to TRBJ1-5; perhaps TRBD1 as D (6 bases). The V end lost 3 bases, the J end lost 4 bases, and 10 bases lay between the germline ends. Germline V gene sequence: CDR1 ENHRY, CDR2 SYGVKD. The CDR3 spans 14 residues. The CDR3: CAISDRGQNQPQHF. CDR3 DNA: TGTGCCATCAGTGACAGGGGCCAGAATCAGCCCCAGCATTTT.

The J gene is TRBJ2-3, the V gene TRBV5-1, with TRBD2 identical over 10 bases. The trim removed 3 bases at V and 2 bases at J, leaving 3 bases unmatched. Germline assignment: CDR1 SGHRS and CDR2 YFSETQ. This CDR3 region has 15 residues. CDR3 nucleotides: TGCGCCAGCAGCTCCGGACTAGCGGACACAGATACGCAGTATTTT. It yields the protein CASSSGLADTDTQYF.

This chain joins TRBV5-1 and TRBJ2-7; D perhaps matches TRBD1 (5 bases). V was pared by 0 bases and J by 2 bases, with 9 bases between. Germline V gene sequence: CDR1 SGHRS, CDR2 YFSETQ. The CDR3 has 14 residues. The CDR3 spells CASSLAQAAYEQYF. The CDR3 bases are TGCGCCAGCAGCTTGGCACAGGCCGCCTACGAGCAGTACTTC.

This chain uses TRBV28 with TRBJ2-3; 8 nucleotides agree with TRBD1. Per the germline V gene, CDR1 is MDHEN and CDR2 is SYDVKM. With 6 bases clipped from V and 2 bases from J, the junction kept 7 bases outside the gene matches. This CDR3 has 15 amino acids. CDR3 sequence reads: CASSPTGAYTDTQYF. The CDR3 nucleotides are TGTGCCAGCAGCCCGACAGGGGCCTACACAGATACGCAGTATTTT.

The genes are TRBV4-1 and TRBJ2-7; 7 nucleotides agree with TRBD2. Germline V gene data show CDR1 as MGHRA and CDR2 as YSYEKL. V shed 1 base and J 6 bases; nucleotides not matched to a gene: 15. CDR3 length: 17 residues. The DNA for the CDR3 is TGCGCCAGCAGCCAAGTCAGTTTGCGGGAGAGGCCCGGCGAGCAGTACTTC. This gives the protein CASSQVSLRERPGEQYF.

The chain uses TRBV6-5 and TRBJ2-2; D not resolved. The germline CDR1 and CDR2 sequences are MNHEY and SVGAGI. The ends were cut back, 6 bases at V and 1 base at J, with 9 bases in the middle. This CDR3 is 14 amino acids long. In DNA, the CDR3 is TGTGCCAGCAGACCACATCAGAACACCGGGGAGCTGTTTTTT. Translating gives CASRPHQNTGELFF.

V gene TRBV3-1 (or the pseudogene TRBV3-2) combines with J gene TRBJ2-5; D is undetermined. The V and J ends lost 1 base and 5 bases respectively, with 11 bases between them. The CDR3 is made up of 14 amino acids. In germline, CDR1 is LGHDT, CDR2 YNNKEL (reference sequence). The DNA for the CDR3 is TGTGCCAGCAGCCAAGCGGTCGGTTGGGAGACCCAGTACTTC. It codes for CASSQAVGWETQYF.

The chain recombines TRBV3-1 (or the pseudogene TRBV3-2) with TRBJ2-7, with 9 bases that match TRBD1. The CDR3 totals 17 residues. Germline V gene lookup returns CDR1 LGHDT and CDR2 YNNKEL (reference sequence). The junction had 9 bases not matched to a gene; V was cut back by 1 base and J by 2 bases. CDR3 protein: CASSQAWDRVNTYEQYF. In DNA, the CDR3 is TGTGCCAGCAGCCAAGCTTGGGACAGGGTGAATACCTACGAGCAGTACTTC.

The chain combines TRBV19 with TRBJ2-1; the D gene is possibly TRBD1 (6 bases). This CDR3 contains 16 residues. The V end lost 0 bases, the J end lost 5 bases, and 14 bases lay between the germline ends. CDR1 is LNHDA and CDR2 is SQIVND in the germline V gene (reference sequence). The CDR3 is CASSIDLGDNDNEQFF. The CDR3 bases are TGTGCCAGTAGTATAGATCTAGGGGACAATGACAATGAGCAGTTCTTC.

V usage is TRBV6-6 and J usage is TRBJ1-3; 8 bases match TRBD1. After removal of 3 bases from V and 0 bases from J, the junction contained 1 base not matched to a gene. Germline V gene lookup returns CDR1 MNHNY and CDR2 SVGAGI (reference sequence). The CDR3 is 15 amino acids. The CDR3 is CASSYGTGSGNTIYF. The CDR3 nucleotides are TGTGCCAGCAGTTATGGGACAGGCTCTGGAAACACCATATATTTT.

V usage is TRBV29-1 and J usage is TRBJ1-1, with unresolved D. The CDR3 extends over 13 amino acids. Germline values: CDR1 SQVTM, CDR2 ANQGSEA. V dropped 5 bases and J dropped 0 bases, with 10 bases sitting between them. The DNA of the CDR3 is TGCAGCGTTAGAACCTCCATGAACACTGAAGCTTTCTTT. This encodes CSVRTSMNTEAFF.